This entry lists 27 T cell receptor beta chains sequenced from one sample in a study of PD-L1 blockade in urothelial cancer. The assay was immunoSEQ multiplex PCR, and TCRdb's table has in-frame clones only and misses some. Of about 39,000 clones listed, more than 75% were seen once; the top ten hold over 9.5%. The time point was: peripheral blood 6 weeks after treatment start. Material: PBMCs, obtained around atezolizumab (anti-PD-L1) treatment. All receptors derive from a man in his forties with urothelial cancer.

The CDR3: CASSLRTGQETQYF. Written as DNA, the CDR3 is TGTGCCAGCAGCCTAAGGACAGGCCAAGAGACCCAGTACTTC. This chain connects TRBV11-3 to TRBJ2-5, with TRBD1 matching 7 bases. This CDR3 has 14 residues. Trimming removed 5 bases from V and 1 base from J; junction bases left unmatched: 4. Germline lookup yields CDR1 SGHNT and CDR2 YENEEA.

V gene TRBV2 combines with J gene TRBJ1-1; D call uncertain. CDR1 is SNHLY, CDR2 FYNNEI, per germline. Trimming left V 10 bases short and J 2 bases short, with 5 bases between. The CDR3 spans 10 residues. The CDR3 DNA reads TGTGCCATCCATAACACTGAAGCTTTCTTT. Translating it yields CAIHNTEAFF.

The chain has TRBV5-8 and TRBJ1-5, with 7 bases lining up with TRBD1. The J segment lost 7 bases and the V segment lost 2 bases, leaving 12 bases of the junction unmatched. Germline CDR1 reads SGHTS; CDR2 reads YDEGEE. The CDR3 runs to 16 residues. Here the CDR3 reads CASSLAGTEKGQPQHF. For the CDR3, the DNA is TGTGCCAGCAGCTTAGCCGGGACAGAGAAGGGGCAGCCCCAGCATTTT.

The J gene is TRBJ2-3, the V gene TRBV5-1, with TRBD2 matching over 10 bases. The CDR3 contains 15 residues. V lost 7 bases and J lost 5; bases outside the gene matches: 10. The germline V gene encodes CDR1 SGHRS and CDR2 YFSETQ. CDR3 region: CASGSGRAEKDTQYF. Here the CDR3 DNA reads TGCGCCAGCGGGAGCGGGAGGGCAGAGAAAGATACGCAGTATTTT.

V and J are TRBV19 and TRBJ2-1; 7 bases line up with TRBD2. The J segment lost 9 bases and the V segment lost 5 bases, leaving 10 bases of the junction unmatched. Germline V gene sequence: CDR1 LNHDA, CDR2 SQIVND (reference sequence). The CDR3 spans 14 residues. The CDR3 DNA reads TGTGCCAGTAGTGTAGGGCGGGAGCTAACTGAGCAGTTCTTC. Translation: CASSVGRELTEQFF.

CDR3 coding DNA: TGTGCCAGCAGGGCGACAGCTTATAGCAATCAGCCCCAGCATTTT. Its protein is CASRATAYSNQPQHF. The J gene is TRBJ1-5, the V gene TRBV6-6, with D maybe TRBD1 (5 bases). V was pared by 6 bases and J by 0 bases, with 12 bases between. The germline gives CDR1 MNHNY, CDR2 SVGAGI (reference sequence). The CDR3 contains 15 residues.

This clone was seen just once. The chain employs TRBV6-1 and TRBJ1-2, with a tentative D call TRBD1 (5 bases). The CDR3 runs 14 residues. Germline CDR1 reads MNHNS; CDR2 reads SASEGT. Between the trimmed V and J ends, which lost 2 bases and 4 bases, there was a span of 11 bases. CDR3 DNA sequence: TGTGCCAGCAGTGAAAAGGGACTGATCTATGGCTACACCTTC. Its protein product is CASSEKGLIYGYTF.

The genes are TRBV4-3 and TRBJ1-5; D is perhaps TRBD1 (5 bases). Trimming pared 0 bases from V and 7 bases from J, leaving 13 bases between. CDR3 length equals 15 residues. Germline V gene data show CDR1 as LGHNA and CDR2 as YSLEER. This chain's CDR3 is CASSQDVQGGQPQHF. CDR3 sequence (DNA): TGCGCCAGCAGCCAAGATGTGCAGGGCGGACAGCCCCAGCATTTT.

The V gene is TRBV5-1, the J gene TRBJ2-5; D may be TRBD2 (5 bases). V lost 4 bases and J 1 base, leaving 8 bases between the germline ends. Per the germline V gene, CDR1 is SGHRS and CDR2 is YFSETQ. The CDR3 totals 13 residues. The CDR3 region is CASSSGRQETQYF. The CDR3 coding sequence is TGCGCCAGCAGCAGCGGCCGCCAAGAGACCCAGTACTTC.

This chain joins TRBV28 and TRBJ2-3; 10 bases fit TRBD1. CDR3 length equals 15 residues. Germline trimming cut 7 bases from V and 6 bases from J; bases unmatched to any gene: 10. CDR1 is MDHEN, CDR2 SYDVKM, per germline. The CDR3 here is CASTRDRGSGDTQYF. The CDR3 nucleotides read TGTGCCAGCACCCGGGACAGGGGCAGTGGGGATACGCAGTATTTT.

In this sample, this clone turned up a few times. This chain joins TRBV11-2 and TRBJ2-1, with D maybe TRBD2 (5 bases). Germline V gives CDR1 SGHAT, CDR2 FQNNGV. V gave up 6 bases and J gave up 0 bases, with 15 bases separating them. The CDR3 contains 16 residues. The CDR3 protein is CASRVAGESSYNEQFF. CDR3 DNA: TGTGCCAGCAGGGTAGCCGGGGAGAGCTCCTACAATGAGCAGTTCTTC.

The J gene is TRBJ2-7, the V gene TRBV27; TRBD2 agrees at 12 bases. Per the germline V gene, CDR1 is MNHEY and CDR2 is SMNVEV (reference sequence). V lost 8 bases and J lost 4; bases outside the gene matches: 9. CDR3 length equals 15 residues. The CDR3 spells CASSQSGTSGYEQYF. The DNA for the CDR3 is TGTGCCAGCTCTCAATCCGGGACTAGCGGGTACGAGCAGTACTTC.

J is TRBJ2-1 and V is TRBV4-1; 10 bases fit TRBD1. The germline gives CDR1 MGHRA, CDR2 YSYEKL. This CDR3 has 16 amino acids. V lost 5 bases, J lost 4 bases, and 8 bases stayed unmatched. The CDR3 protein is CASSLTPGQGYNEQFF. Here the CDR3 DNA reads TGCGCCAGCAGCTTGACTCCGGGACAGGGGTACAATGAGCAGTTCTTC.

The rearrangement links TRBV19 to TRBJ1-2, with 9 bases aligning to TRBD1. Per the germline V gene, CDR1 is LNHDA and CDR2 is SQIVND (reference sequence). This CDR3 region has 16 residues. The V and J ends lost 4 bases and 6 bases, in that order; junction bases with no gene match: 12. The CDR3, as DNA: TGTGCCAGTAGTAAGCCGGGACAGGGACTACTGGATGGCTACACCTTC. Translation: CASSKPGQGLLDGYTF.

This rearrangement joins TRBV11-2 to TRBJ2-3; tentatively, D is TRBD2 (6 bases). The V and J ends lost 6 bases and 3 bases respectively, with 13 bases between them. The CDR3 consists of 14 residues. Germline values: CDR1 SGHAT, CDR2 FQNNGV. In DNA form, the CDR3 reads TGTGCCAGCAGGGAGGGGCCAGAAACAGATACGCAGTATTTT. It specifies CASREGPETDTQYF.

CDR3: CASSSGQGRAGELFF. DNA for the CDR3: TGTGCCAGCAGCAGCGGACAGGGGCGCGCCGGGGAGCTGTTTTTT. The V call is TRBV7-9, the J call TRBJ2-2, with 9 bases identical to TRBD1. The V segment lost 5 bases and the J segment 6 bases; nucleotides outside the gene matches: 7. The CDR3 loop spans 15 amino acids. CDR1 and CDR2 (germline): SEHNR, FQNEAQ (reference sequence).

The chain has TRBV30 and TRBJ2-5; D uncertain. This CDR3 has 13 residues. V was pared by 2 bases and J by 0 bases, with 7 bases between. Germline V CDR1 and CDR2: GTSNPN, SVGIG (reference sequence). CDR3 region: CAWSSSDQETQYF. CDR3 sequence (DNA): TGTGCCTGGAGTTCAAGCGACCAAGAGACCCAGTACTTC.

This clone was picked up one time. The chain has TRBV5-5 and TRBJ2-4; the match to TRBD1 covers 10 bases. The CDR3 runs to 15 residues. Trimming at V came to 3 bases and at J to 9 bases, leaving 9 bases not matched to a gene. Per germline, CDR1 SGHKS and CDR2 YYEKEE (reference sequence). CDR3 protein: CASSSAGTGESIQYF. The CDR3 DNA reads TGTGCCAGCAGCTCCGCCGGGACAGGGGAGTCCATTCAGTACTTC.

This rearrangement joins TRBV7-9 to TRBJ1-5, with 7 bases fitting TRBD1. J gave up 5 bases and V 5 bases, and 6 bases lay outside the gene matches. In germline, CDR1 is SEHNR, CDR2 FQNEAQ (reference sequence). This CDR3 has 14 residues. The CDR3 region has the DNA TGTGCCAGCAGCGCCGGACAGGCCTATCAGCCCCAGCATTTT. Its translation is CASSAGQAYQPQHF.

The gene calls are TRBV25-1 and TRBJ2-7; TRBD2 aligns across 8 bases. This CDR3 comprises 14 residues. Germline CDR1 and CDR2: MGHDK and SYGVNS. V shed 4 bases, J shed 3 bases, and the junction held 5 bases outside the gene matches. The chain's CDR3 is CASSGGLAHYEQYF. Here the CDR3 DNA reads TGTGCCAGCAGTGGAGGACTAGCCCACTACGAGCAGTACTTC.

J is TRBJ2-7 and V is TRBV10-1; 10 bases match TRBD2. V gave up 4 bases and J gave up 3 bases; unmatched junction bases: 9. Germline V gives CDR1 WNHNN, CDR2 SYGVQD (reference sequence). The CDR3 sequence is 16 residues long. The DNA for the CDR3 is TGCGCCAGCAGTGGGCACAGCGGGAGGGCCTTCTACGAGCAGTACTTC. Its protein is CASSGHSGRAFYEQYF.

This clone has a handful of counts. The V gene is TRBV19, the J gene TRBJ2-7, with 8 bases that match TRBD2. Germline lookup yields CDR1 LNHDA and CDR2 SQIVND (reference sequence). The V segment lost 9 bases and the J segment 2 bases; nucleotides outside the gene matches: 12. This CDR3 is 15 amino acids long. The CDR3, as DNA: TGTGCCAGCTACGGGCGGCGGGAGGACGCCTACGAGCAGTACTTC. Translation gives CASYGRREDAYEQYF.

The chain couples TRBV15 to TRBJ2-1; D may be TRBD2 (6 bases). V lost 1 base, J lost 9 bases, and 19 bases lay in between. Germline CDR1 reads LNHNV; CDR2 reads YYDKDF (reference sequence). This CDR3 is built from 16 residues. The CDR3 sequence: CATSRATGSVGGEQFF. As DNA, the CDR3 is TGTGCCACCAGCAGAGCCACCGGGAGCGTCGGGGGTGAGCAGTTCTTC.

This clone was counted a few times. The chain is built from TRBV4-2 and TRBJ2-5, with a weak D call TRBD2 (5 bases). CDR1 LGHNA and CDR2 YNFKEQ come from the germline V gene. Trimming pared 2 bases from V and 4 bases from J, leaving 8 bases between. The CDR3 contains 13 residues. The CDR3 DNA reads as TGTGCCAGCAGCCAACGGGCGGGAGAGACCCAGTACTTC. The encoded protein is CASSQRAGETQYF.

The rearrangement joins TRBV5-1 to TRBJ2-5; D gene ambiguous. V was cut by 0 bases and J by 4 bases, with 10 bases left in between. The CDR3 runs to 14 residues. Germline V gene data show CDR1 as SGHRS and CDR2 as YFSETQ. CDR3 region: CASSLGARVETQYF. CDR3 DNA sequence: TGCGCCAGCAGCTTGGGGGCGCGAGTAGAGACCCAGTACTTC.

The chain uses TRBV7-9 and TRBJ2-2, with a weak D call TRBD1 (6 bases). CDR1 is SEHNR, CDR2 FQNEAQ, per germline (reference sequence). The ends were cut back, 10 bases at V and 1 base at J, with 10 bases in the middle. The length of the CDR3 is 13 residues. CDR3 protein: CAITDRNTGELFF. CDR3 DNA sequence: TGTGCCATTACGGACAGGAACACCGGGGAGCTGTTTTTT.

V is TRBV7-8 and J is TRBJ2-4; 10 bases match TRBD2. Germline CDR1 is SGHVS and CDR2 is FQNEAQ. The CDR3 runs 15 residues. With V trimmed by 5 bases and J by 5 bases, 6 bases remained unmatched. The CDR3 sequence is CASSPRLAGENIQYF. The CDR3 DNA reads TGTGCCAGCAGCCCACGACTAGCGGGCGAAAACATTCAGTACTTC. Looking up the rest from reference TRBV7-8 and TRBJ2-4 gives the full variable domain: GAGVSQSPRYKVAKRGQDVALRCDPISGHVSLFWYQQALGQGPEFLTYFQNEAQLDKSGLPSDRFFAERPEGSVSTLKIQRTQQEDSAVYLCASSPRLAGENIQYFGAGTRLSVL.